The TCR beta chain under discussion was sequenced for a study of Graves' ophthalmopathy and Graves' hyperthyroidism. The authors amplified TCR beta CDR3 regions from RNA transcripts. The library came from an HTBI-primed first-round RT-PCR and a second-round multiplex PCR. TCRdb recomputed calls from the multiplex PCR reads with MiXCR, one row per CDR3 protein. The table has about 740,000 distinct CDR3 sequences, roughly two fifths seen once; the top ten hold 44%. Germline values: CDR1 SNHLY, CDR2 FYNNEI. The CDR3 extends over 14 amino acids. Trimming removed 7 bases from V and 1 base from J, with 13 bases in between.

Source material: peripheral blood. This TCR was recovered from an adult man with Graves' ophthalmopathy. V and J are TRBV2 and TRBJ1-1; D is undetermined. CDR3 protein: CASTDKGGNTEAFF. The DNA for the CDR3 is TGTGCCAGCACCGATAAAGGCGGGAACACTGAAGCTTTCTTT.